This T cell receptor (beta chain) was documented in a study of blood T cell repertoires in COVID-19. Overall study: Some COVID-19 samples were acute and others convalescent; all came from the United States, Italy and Spain.

The age range of participants was about 18 to 90 years, with residence in fewer than 25 US areas. Cohort 3 donors counted as recovered after two negative PCRs, clearance, or resolved symptoms. J was trimmed by 0 bases and V by 6 bases; bases with no gene match: 7. The CDR3 has 15 residues. From germline, CDR1 is MNHEY and CDR2 SMNVEV (reference sequence). Under the authors' procedure: It was from reference gene primer amplification that nucleated cell counts were estimated. Sequenced by immunoSEQ multiplex PCR; TCRdb stores in-frame clones only, minus some. That table furnishes V, J and clone size, whereas the DNA furnished D and trimming. The sample holds over 130,000 clones, nearly 80% seen once.

The rearrangement uses TRBV27 and TRBJ2-7; 8 bases line up with TRBD1. The source material was PBMCs or T cells enriched from blood (not recorded which). This TCR was sampled from a woman aged 50 to 65 who had recovered from COVID-19. In DNA form, the CDR3 reads TGTGCCAGCAGCCGAGGGACAGGCTACTCCTACGAGCAGTACTTC. Translating gives CASSRGTGYSYEQYF.